The following is a T cell receptor beta chain sequence with its context. Its cognate antigen is unknown. One end of the junction is discordant with germline, which a read error may explain. This sample is drawn from a study of T cell repertoires in cytomegalovirus infection. Turning to the study itself: HLA-C-restricted CMV epitopes, recently identified, and well-studied HLA-B-restricted ones were used by the study. Both a matching HLA type and CMV infection were indicated by public TCR beta signatures. Study-wide results and limits: CMV-specific HLA-C-restricted TCR beta clonotypes dominated the ex vivo response. Cumulative public TCR beta family frequency identified carriers of CMV plus the relevant HLA.

TCRdb independently ran MiXCR on the reads; one entry per CDR3 protein. The sample holds approximately 1,000,000 distinct CDR3 sequences; roughly 30% are singletons and the top ten take around 15%. CDR1 LNHDA and CDR2 SQIVND come from the germline V gene (reference sequence). CDR3 length: 15 amino acids. This TCR was sampled from a human donor in good health (CMV status not recorded). Some clones in this sample may be carry-over from other donors' samples. The V gene is TRBV19, the J gene TRBJ2-7; the match to TRBD1 covers 10 bases. The sample in question was cultured CD8+ T cells from PBMCs, obtained from culture after CMV antigen stimulation. The DNA for the CDR3 is TGTACCAGTAGCACCGGGACAGGGGATTTGGTCGAGCAGTACTTC. Encoded protein: CTSSTGTGDLVEQYF.